The clone carrying this T cell receptor (beta chain) has only a few counts. What it recognizes is unknown. The protocol was immunoSEQ multiplex PCR, while the TCRdb copy is restricted to in-frame clones and leaves out a portion. The sample shows around 100,000 clones, 70% to 90% of them seen only once. CDR3 length: 16 amino acids. The germline V and J ends were trimmed by 4 bases and 2 bases, with 15 bases remaining between them. Germline V lookup: CDR1 SGHAT, CDR2 FQNNGV. This entry comes from a study of T cell responses to AZD1222 COVID-19 vaccine. Findings and limits, study-wide: Scientists sampled the repertoires only once the peak T cell response had passed.

The chain is built from TRBV11-2 and TRBJ1-3; TRBD1 might be the D (6 bases). The sequence came from an adult in good health. Sequenced material: peripheral blood, taken on day 0 of AZD1222 vaccination. The CDR3 reads CASSSLKQGTGNTIYF. CDR3 coding DNA: TGTGCCAGCAGCTCCCTGAAACAGGGTACTGGAAACACCATATATTTT.